The rows below give T cell receptor beta chains drawn from one sample of a study of blood T cells in healthy people across ages. Each CDR3 protein gets one entry after TCRdb re-called the 5' RACE reads with MiXCR. Here the sample spans roughly 720,000 distinct CDR3 sequences, roughly 53% being singletons. The sequenced material came from blood. These receptors all stem from a man older than 75 in good health. Each CDR3 is given without its conserved first and last residue. A D gene is named only where the DNA matches it firmly.

V | D | CDR3
TRBV29-1 | TRBD2 | SVEGGGYGISEQF
TRBV9 | . | ASSVGLRVDEQY
TRBV10-1 | . | ASSGVGSSGANVLT
TRBV6-5 | . | ASSLRDNHGYT
TRBV2 | . | ASRPVHEQF
TRBV3-1 | . | ASSPSMGSGANVLT
TRBV6-6 | TRBD1 | ASTAGTGGDYGYT
TRBV28 | . | ATRSYNEQF
TRBV5-1 | . | ASSFRPGHNNEQF
TRBV10-3 | . | AISGRVGYGYT
TRBV6-5 | . | ASSGGSRTDTQY
TRBV12-3/TRBV12-4 | . | ASSLSSFTGPTYEQY
TRBV29-1 | TRBD2 | GVEVGLTPNEQF
TRBV20-1 | TRBD2 | SALAGGWNEQF
TRBV7-2 | . | ASSLGKGAYEQY
TRBV6-2/TRBV6-3 | TRBD2 | ASSYSLADPWGQY
TRBV5-1 | TRBD1 | ASSYSGGPPYEQY
TRBV24-1 | . | ATSGNGYGYT
TRBV7-3 | TRBD2 | ASSAGLAGRGVTDTQY
TRBV5-1 | . | ASRTGFQETQY
TRBV6-6 | . | ASSYSSEDYEQY
TRBV6-6 | TRBD1 | ASSYPRTGGTEAF
TRBV18 | . | ASSHGRESNYGYT
TRBV6-5 | . | ASSLAWRGEQY
TRBV10-3 | TRBD1 | AIGTGVTEAF
TRBV2 | . | ASSDSVVYGYT
TRBV5-6 | . | ASSLVAREETQY
TRBV5-1 | TRBD1 | ASSQLGTGSGQPQH
TRBV6-1 | . | ASSEAGPGREAF
TRBV4-2 | . | ASSQDWAGDNGYT
TRBV2 | TRBD2 | ASLDSGRLLQY
TRBV4-1 | TRBD1 | ASSQDWTGQNEQY
TRBV3-1 | TRBD2 | ASSQVGGNEQF
TRBV9 | . | ASSVADNYGYT
TRBV5-1 | TRBD1 | ASSLVAGGLSEQF
TRBV18 | . | ARSPPGRASYNEQY
TRBV5-1 | TRBD2 | ASSAGTSGSHEQF
TRBV11-1 | TRBD2 | ASSSPEGSSGRFHKTQY
TRBV5-1 | . | ASTYLGGAGGEQF
TRBV29-1 | TRBD2 | SAAAGGETQY
TRBV28 | TRBD2 | ASSGTSGHADTQY
TRBV20-1 | TRBD2 | SARTSGTGETQY
TRBV6-4 | TRBD1 | ASSENRGNTEAF
TRBV7-8 | . | ASSLARRPGIQPQH
TRBV5-1 | . | ASSPRGASYEQY